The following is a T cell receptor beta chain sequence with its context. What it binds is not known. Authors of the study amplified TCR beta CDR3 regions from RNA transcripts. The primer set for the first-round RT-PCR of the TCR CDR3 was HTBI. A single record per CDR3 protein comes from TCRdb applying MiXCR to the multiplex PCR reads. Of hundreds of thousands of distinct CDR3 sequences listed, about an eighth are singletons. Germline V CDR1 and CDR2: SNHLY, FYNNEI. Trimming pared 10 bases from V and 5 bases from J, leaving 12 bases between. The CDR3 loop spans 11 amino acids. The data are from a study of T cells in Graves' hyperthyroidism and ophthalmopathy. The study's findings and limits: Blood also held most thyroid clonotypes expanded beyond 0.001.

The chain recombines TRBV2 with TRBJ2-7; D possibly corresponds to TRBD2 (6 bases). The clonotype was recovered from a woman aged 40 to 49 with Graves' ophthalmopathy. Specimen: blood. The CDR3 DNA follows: TGTGCCATTACGGGCGGGGACGAGCAGTACTTC. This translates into CAITGGDEQYF.